These 19 T cell receptor beta chains came from one sample sequenced in a study of blood T cell repertoires in COVID-19 (TCRdb year 2020). The library was produced with the immunoSEQ multiplex PCR assay. Sourced from immuneACCESS, this table was stored by TCRdb with only in-frame sequences that have V and J called. A share of the clones is absent; for the studies checked, an unresolved V gene accounts for under half, and the remainder has no known explanation. The sample has more than 80,000 clones on record, around nine tenths of them singletons. Approximately 1.7% of the sample is taken by the ten largest. Source material: peripheral blood. Receptor source: a man at least 80 years old with acute or convalescent COVID-19.

The J gene is TRBJ2-5, the V gene TRBV11-2, with D hard to call. V was pared by 1 base and J by 4 bases, with 13 bases between. The CDR3 extends over 15 amino acids. Germline V gene data show CDR1 as SGHAT and CDR2 as FQNNGV. DNA of the CDR3: TGTGCCAGCAGCTTAGTTGGGTCGGAGCGAGAGACCCAGTACTTC. It translates to CASSLVGSERETQYF.

This chain connects TRBV9 to TRBJ2-1, with 7 positions matching TRBD2. Germline trimming cut 4 bases from V and 4 bases from J; bases unmatched to any gene: 17. CDR1 and CDR2 from the germline V gene are SGDLS and YYNGEE. This CDR3 is built from 18 residues. For the CDR3, the DNA is TGTGCCAGCAGCAATTTAGAGGGAGGGCCGCTGGGGTACAATGAGCAGTTCTTC. Translation: CASSNLEGGPLGYNEQFF.

The chain uses TRBV24-1 and TRBJ2-2; 7 nucleotides align to TRBD2. Looked up from germline, CDR1 is KGHDR and CDR2 is SFDVKD. CDR3 length equals 15 residues. V was clipped by 7 bases and J by 4 bases; unmatched bases: 8. The CDR3 DNA is TGTGCCACCAGGTCGGCGGGAGCGGGCACCGGGGAGCTGTTTTTT. It codes for CATRSAGAGTGELFF.

The chain couples TRBV5-1 to TRBJ2-7, with D unclear. CDR1 SGHRS and CDR2 YFSETQ come from the germline V gene. V was shortened by 1 base and J by 5 bases, with 10 bases between the two germline ends. This CDR3 has 13 amino acids. The CDR3 coding sequence is TGCGCCAGCAGCTTGTTACGGTTCGACGAGCAGTACTTC. This sequence encodes CASSLLRFDEQYF. The entire variable domain, with the rest obtained from reference TRBV5-1 and TRBJ2-7, is as follows: KAGVTQTPRYLIKTRGQQVTLSCSPISGHRSVSWYQQTPGQGLQFLFEYFSETQRNKGNFPGRFSGRQFSNSRSEMNVSTLELGDSALYLCASSLLRFDEQYFGPGTRLTVT.

In its sample, this clone was seen once. This chain joins TRBV5-1 and TRBJ1-1, with 7 bases identical to TRBD1. Germline CDR1 SGHRS, CDR2 YFSETQ. The CDR3 runs to 15 residues. V dropped 0 bases and J dropped 3; count of bases not matched to a gene: 5. CDR3: CASSLGGQSYTEAFF. The CDR3 coding sequence is TGCGCCAGCAGCTTGGGGGGACAGTCATACACTGAAGCTTTCTTT.

The rearrangement uses TRBV7-2 and TRBJ1-2; TRBD1 matches at 7 bases. The CDR3 has 13 amino acids. Germline CDR1 and CDR2: SGHTA and FQGNSA. V dropped 6 bases and J dropped 12; count of bases not matched to a gene: 13. The CDR3 DNA is TGTGCCAGCAGACTGGAGCCGACAGGGAAGAACACCTTC. This encodes CASRLEPTGKNTF.

This clone turned up a few times. This rearrangement joins TRBV7-6 to TRBJ2-3; TRBD2 matches at 8 bases. The trim removed 5 bases at V and 0 bases at J, leaving 7 bases unmatched. The germline CDR1 and CDR2 sequences are SGHVS and FNYEAQ. The CDR3 totals 16 residues. For the CDR3, the DNA is TGTGCCAGCAGCGTCCTACTAGCGGCTAGCACAGATACGCAGTATTTT. Translating gives CASSVLLAASTDTQYF. The full variable domain, in which reference TRBV7-6 and TRBJ2-3 provide the parts outside the CDR3, is GAGVSQSPRYKVTKRGQDVALRCDPISGHVSLYWYRQALGQGPEFLTYFNYEAQQDKSGLPNDRFSAERPEGSISTLTIQRTEQRDSAMYRCASSVLLAASTDTQYFGPGTRLTVL.

The chain joins TRBV2 to TRBJ2-1; 9 bases map to TRBD1. J gave up 4 bases and V 7 bases, and 8 bases lay outside the gene matches. The CDR3 consists of 15 residues. The germline V gene encodes CDR1 SNHLY and CDR2 FYNNEI. This chain's CDR3 is CASKHPGQGYNEQFF. DNA for the CDR3: TGTGCCAGCAAGCATCCGGGACAGGGATACAATGAGCAGTTCTTC.

The chain employs TRBV6-2 or TRBV6-3 and TRBJ1-1, with a possible D match to TRBD1 (5 bases). The germline CDR1 and CDR2 sequences are MNHEY and SVGEGT. The CDR3 is made up of 15 amino acids. V shed 6 bases and J shed 4 bases, with 18 bases lying between them. CDR3 sequence reads: CASSPYRSGATEAFF. CDR3 coding DNA: TGTGCCAGCAGCCCATATCGGAGCGGGGCCACTGAAGCTTTCTTT.

The chain uses TRBV28 and TRBJ2-2; tentative D call: TRBD2 (6 bases). The CDR3 spans 14 residues. The V gene lost 9 bases and the J gene lost 1 base, with 12 bases spanning the gap. Germline assignment: CDR1 MDHEN and CDR2 SYDVKM. In DNA form, the CDR3 reads TGTGCCAGTCAGAGGGGAGGGAACACCGGGGAGCTGTTTTTT. Residues: CASQRGGNTGELFF.

The chain is built from TRBV19 and TRBJ1-1, with TRBD1 as a possible D gene (6 bases). The V and J ends lost 10 bases and 0 bases respectively, with 12 bases between them. This CDR3 has 13 residues. Germline V lookup: CDR1 LNHDA, CDR2 SQIVND (reference sequence). The CDR3 is CATRDTLNTEAFF. The CDR3 DNA sequence: TGTGCCACAAGGGACACCCTGAACACTGAAGCTTTCTTT.

The DNA of the CDR3 is TGTGCCAGCAGTTCGAGACAGGGGGCATACGAGCAGTACTTC. This encodes CASSSRQGAYEQYF. The V and J genes are TRBV6-5 and TRBJ2-7, with 10 bases that match TRBD1. V shed 4 bases, J shed 4 bases, and the junction held 4 bases outside the gene matches. CDR3 length: 14 residues. Looked up from germline, CDR1 is MNHEY and CDR2 is SVGAGI.

V is TRBV5-5 and J is TRBJ1-4; 7 nucleotides agree with TRBD1. V shed 0 bases, J shed 10 bases, and the junction held 9 bases outside the gene matches. This CDR3 has 15 amino acids. The germline gives CDR1 SGHKS, CDR2 YYEKEE (reference sequence). CDR3 sequence (DNA): TGTGCCAGCAGCTTGGGGGGCCAGGGGGAAGTAAAACTGTTTTTT. Residues: CASSLGGQGEVKLFF.

The chain carries TRBV28 and TRBJ2-3; 7 bases are shared with TRBD2. J was trimmed by 0 bases and V by 8 bases; bases with no gene match: 5. Per the germline V gene, CDR1 is MDHEN and CDR2 is SYDVKM. This CDR3 contains 14 residues. CDR3 bases: TGTGCCAGCGAAGGTAGCGGGAGCACAGATACGCAGTATTTT. Translated: CASEGSGSTDTQYF.

The J gene is TRBJ1-5, the V gene TRBV28; the match to TRBD1 covers 8 bases. V lost 6 bases, J lost 6 bases, and 13 bases stayed unmatched. The germline gives CDR1 MDHEN, CDR2 SYDVKM. This CDR3 comprises 16 residues. As DNA, the CDR3 is TGTGCCAGCAGCCGTTTCCTCCAGGGGGCTGTTCAGCCCCAGCATTTT. Residues: CASSRFLQGAVQPQHF.

The sample holds one count of this clone. The chain is built from TRBV20-1 and TRBJ2-5; D is uncertain. Germline V CDR1 and CDR2: DFQATT, SNEGSKA (reference sequence). The V gene lost 7 bases and the J gene lost 2 bases, with 8 bases spanning the gap. The length of the CDR3 is 11 residues. CDR3 DNA: TGCAGTGGCGAGCTTCAAGAGACCCAGTACTTC. This encodes CSGELQETQYF.

The chain joins TRBV19 to TRBJ1-1, with a possible D match to TRBD1 (6 bases). The ends were cut back, 1 base at V and 9 bases at J, with 9 bases in the middle. The CDR3 sequence is 12 residues long. Germline loops: CDR1 LNHDA, CDR2 SQIVND (reference sequence). The CDR3 here is CASSIVGGKAFF. For the CDR3, the DNA is TGTGCCAGTAGTATAGTTGGGGGCAAAGCTTTCTTT.

The chain joins TRBV18 to TRBJ2-7; TRBD2 agrees at 8 bases. J gave up 4 bases and V 5 bases, and 1 base lay outside the gene matches. CDR3 length: 12 amino acids. Germline V gives CDR1 KGHSH, CDR2 LQKENI. CDR3 sequence reads: CASSSGSYEQYF. Written as DNA, the CDR3 is TGTGCCAGCTCAAGCGGGAGTTACGAGCAGTACTTC.

This clone has only one observation. The chain uses TRBV5-6 and TRBJ1-6; D not certain. Germline V gene data show CDR1 as SGHDT and CDR2 as YYEEEE. Trimming shortened V by 4 bases and J by 8 bases, and 10 bases separated the two germline ends. This CDR3 spans 13 amino acids. As DNA, the CDR3 is TGTGCCAGCAGCCCGAGGTCCTATTCACCCCTCCACTTT. It codes for CASSPRSYSPLHF.